Below are 6 T cell receptor beta chains sequenced from a single sample in a study of CD8 T cells in Susac syndrome. Roughly 0.5 to 1 ug RNA was reverse transcribed with random hexamers. One entry per CDR3 protein results from TCRdb running MiXCR on the immunoSEQ multiplex PCR reads. The table shows some 180,000 distinct CDR3 sequences, with roughly 94% occurring only once. Sequenced material: CD4+ T cells from PBMCs. The receptors derive from a human donor with Susac syndrome.

The V and J genes are TRBV3-1 and TRBJ2-5; 8 positions agree with TRBD2. CDR1 and CDR2 (germline): LGHDT, YNNKEL (reference sequence). Trimming took 1 base from V and 5 from J; bases not matched to a gene: 3. There are 14 residues in the CDR3. DNA of the CDR3: TGTGCCAGCAGCCAAGGGGGGACTAGTGAGACCCAGTACTTC. Residues: CASSQGGTSETQYF.

In DNA form, the CDR3 reads TGCGCCAGCAGCCAAGATCGAGGTGGACAGGGAGGTGAAAACACCATATATTTT. It codes for CASSQDRGGQGGENTIYF. The genes are TRBV4-3 and TRBJ1-3, with 8 positions matching TRBD1. V dropped 0 bases and J dropped 6; count of bases not matched to a gene: 13. CDR1 LGHNA and CDR2 YSLEER come from the germline V gene. The CDR3 loop spans 18 amino acids.

The gene calls are TRBV5-1 and TRBJ2-5, with TRBD2 identical over 14 bases. Germline assignment: CDR1 SGHRS and CDR2 YFSETQ. V lost 7 bases to trimming and J lost 4 bases; unmatched junction nucleotides: 6. This CDR3 is 15 amino acids long. As DNA, the CDR3 is TGCGCCAGCGGATCGACTAGCGGGGGGGGAGAGACCCAGTACTTC. Its translation: CASGSTSGGGETQYF.

The chain couples TRBV25-1 to TRBJ2-3, with TRBD1 matching 11 bases. Germline assignment: CDR1 MGHDK and CDR2 SYGVNS. This CDR3 is built from 13 residues. The trim removed 6 bases at V and 4 bases at J, leaving 0 bases unmatched. Here the CDR3 DNA reads TGTGCCAGCAGGGGACAGGGGGCAGATACGCAGTATTTT. This gives the protein CASRGQGADTQYF.

The genes are TRBV29-1 and TRBJ1-1; D gene uncertain. Germline V gene sequence: CDR1 SQVTM, CDR2 ANQGSEA. CDR3 size: 12 residues. The germline V and J ends were trimmed by 6 bases and 11 bases, with 19 bases remaining between them. DNA for the CDR3: TGCAGCGTAGCGGTCAGCAACTCTAACGCTTTCTTT. It is translated as CSVAVSNSNAFF. Full variable domain (rest looked up from reference TRBV29-1 and TRBJ1-1): SAVISQKPSRDICQRGTSLTIQCQVDSQVTMMFWYRQQPGQSLTLIATANQGSEATYESGFVIDKFPISRPNLTFSTLTVSNMSPEDSSIYLCSVAVSNSNAFFGQGTRLTVV.

Turning to this clonotype: A junction end diverges from the germline sequence, so it may reflect a read error. Written as DNA, the CDR3 is TGTGCCAGCAGGTTAGACGGGGCCTACGAGCAGTACTTC. Translating it yields CASRLDGAYEQYF. The chain couples TRBV12-3 or TRBV12-4 to TRBJ2-7, with a possible D match to TRBD2 (5 bases). This CDR3 has 13 residues.